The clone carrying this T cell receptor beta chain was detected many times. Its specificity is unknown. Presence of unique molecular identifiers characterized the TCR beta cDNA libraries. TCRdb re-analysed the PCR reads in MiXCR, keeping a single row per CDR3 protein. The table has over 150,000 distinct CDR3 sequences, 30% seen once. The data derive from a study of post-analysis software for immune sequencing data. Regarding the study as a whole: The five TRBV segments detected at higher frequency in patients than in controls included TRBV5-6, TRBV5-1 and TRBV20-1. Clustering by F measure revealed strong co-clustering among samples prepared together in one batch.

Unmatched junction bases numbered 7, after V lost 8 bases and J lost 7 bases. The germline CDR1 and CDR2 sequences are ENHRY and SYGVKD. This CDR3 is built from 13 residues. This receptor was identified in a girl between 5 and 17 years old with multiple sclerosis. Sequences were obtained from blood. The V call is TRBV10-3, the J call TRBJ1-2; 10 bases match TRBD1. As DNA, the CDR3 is TGTGCCATCGGAGACAGGGGGCGCGGTGGCTACACCTTC. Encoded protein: CAIGDRGRGGYTF.